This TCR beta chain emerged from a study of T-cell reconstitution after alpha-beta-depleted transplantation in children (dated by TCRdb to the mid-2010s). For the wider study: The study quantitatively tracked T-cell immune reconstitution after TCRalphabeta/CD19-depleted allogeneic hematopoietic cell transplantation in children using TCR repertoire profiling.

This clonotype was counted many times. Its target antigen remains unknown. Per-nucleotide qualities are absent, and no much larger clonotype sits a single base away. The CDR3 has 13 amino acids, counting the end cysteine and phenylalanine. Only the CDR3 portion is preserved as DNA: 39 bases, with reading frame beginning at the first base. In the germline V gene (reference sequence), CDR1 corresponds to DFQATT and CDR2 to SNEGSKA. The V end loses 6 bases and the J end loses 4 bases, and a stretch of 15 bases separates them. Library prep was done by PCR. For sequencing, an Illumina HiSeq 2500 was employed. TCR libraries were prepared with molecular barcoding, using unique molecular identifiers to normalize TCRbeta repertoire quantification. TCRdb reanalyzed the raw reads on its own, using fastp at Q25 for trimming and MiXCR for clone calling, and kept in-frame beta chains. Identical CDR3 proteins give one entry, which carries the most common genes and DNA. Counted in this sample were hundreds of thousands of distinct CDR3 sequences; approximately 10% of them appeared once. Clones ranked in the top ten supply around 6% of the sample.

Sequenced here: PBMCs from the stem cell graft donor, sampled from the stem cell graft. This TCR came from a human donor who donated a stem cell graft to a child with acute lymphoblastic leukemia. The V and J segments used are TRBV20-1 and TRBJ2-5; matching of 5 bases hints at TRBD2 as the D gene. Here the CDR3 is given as CSANPLARETQYF. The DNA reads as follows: TGCAGTGCCAATCCCCTAGCTCGAGAGACCCAGTACTTC.